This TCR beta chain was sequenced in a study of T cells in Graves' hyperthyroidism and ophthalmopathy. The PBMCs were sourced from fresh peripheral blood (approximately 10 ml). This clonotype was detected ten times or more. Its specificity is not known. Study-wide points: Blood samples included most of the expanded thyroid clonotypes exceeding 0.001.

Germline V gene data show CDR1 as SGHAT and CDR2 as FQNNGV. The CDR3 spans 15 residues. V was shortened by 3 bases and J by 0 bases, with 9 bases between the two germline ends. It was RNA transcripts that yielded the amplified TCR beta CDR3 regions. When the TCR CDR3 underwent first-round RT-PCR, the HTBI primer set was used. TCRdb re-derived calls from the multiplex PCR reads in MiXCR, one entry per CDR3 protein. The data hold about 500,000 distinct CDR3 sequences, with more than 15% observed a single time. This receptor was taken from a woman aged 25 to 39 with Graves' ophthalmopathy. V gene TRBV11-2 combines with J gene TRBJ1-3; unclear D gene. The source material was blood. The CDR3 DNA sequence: TGTGCCAGCAGCTTCACGGGAACCTCTGGAAACACCATATATTTT. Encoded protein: CASSFTGTSGNTIYF.